The next 11 T cell receptor beta chains were all read from a single sample in a study of early T cells in non-severe SARS-CoV-2 infection. TCRdb reanalysed the 5' RACE reads using MiXCR and keeps one entry per CDR3 protein. The repertoire holds some 77,000 distinct CDR3 sequences, with around 9.9% as singletons. Sequencing used whole blood. All receptors derive from an adult who was a healthcare worker with PCR-confirmed SARS-CoV-2 infection or an uninfected control (not recorded which).

This clonotype was seen at least ten times. The V and J genes are TRBV28 and TRBJ1-1, with D uncertain. The CDR3 runs 17 residues. Germline V gene sequence: CDR1 MDHEN, CDR2 SYDVKM. The V and J ends lost 5 bases and 0 bases respectively, with 19 bases between them. CDR3 region: CASSPYGLGVMNTEAFF. CDR3 nucleotide sequence: TGTGCCAGCAGTCCATATGGGCTAGGAGTCATGAACACTGAAGCTTTCTTT. Supplemented by reference TRBV28 and TRBJ1-1, the full variable domain reads DVKVTQSSRYLVKRTGEKVFLECVQDMDHENMFWYRQDPGLGLRLIYFSYDVKMKEKGDIPEGYSVSREKKERFSLILESASTNQTSMYLCASSPYGLGVMNTEAFFGQGTRLTVV.

This clonotype was seen a handful of times. V gene TRBV9 combines with J gene TRBJ1-3; D gene ambiguous. Trimming left V 0 bases short and J 0 bases short, with 10 bases between. CDR1 is SGDLS and CDR2 is YYNGEE in the germline V gene. CDR3 length: 16 amino acids. DNA for the CDR3: TGTGCCAGCAGCGTAGCTGGGGAGAGCTCTGGAAACACCATATATTTT. It is translated as CASSVAGESSGNTIYF.

The chain has TRBV9 and TRBJ2-1; 7 nucleotides line up with TRBD2. V dropped 4 bases and J dropped 3; count of bases not matched to a gene: 7. Germline V gene lookup returns CDR1 SGDLS and CDR2 YYNGEE. This CDR3 spans 15 amino acids. DNA for the CDR3: TGTGCCAGCAGCACAACCCGGGACTACTACAATGAGCAGTTCTTC. Encoded protein: CASSTTRDYYNEQFF.

This clonotype was recorded a few times. The chain links TRBV20-1 to TRBJ1-2, with D possibly TRBD1 on 6 matching bases. The V gene lost 2 bases and the J gene lost 4 bases, with 23 bases spanning the gap. This CDR3 has 17 amino acids. Germline V gene sequence: CDR1 DFQATT, CDR2 SNEGSKA (reference sequence). The CDR3 spells CSARTQRIQQGSYGYTF. The CDR3 DNA is TGCAGTGCTAGAACCCAGAGAATACAACAGGGTTCCTATGGCTACACCTTC.

This clonotype was recorded many times. The chain is built from TRBV19 and TRBJ2-7; D gene uncertain. Germline V CDR1 and CDR2: LNHDA, SQIVND (reference sequence). V lost 6 bases and J lost 0, with 6 bases in between. CDR3 size: 12 residues. The CDR3 loop reads CASSESSYEQYF. The CDR3 nucleotides read TGTGCCAGTAGCGAGAGCTCCTACGAGCAGTACTTC.

The chain links TRBV5-1 to TRBJ2-5, with a tentative D call TRBD1 (6 bases). V dropped 1 base and J dropped 3 bases, with 7 bases sitting between them. This CDR3 has 13 amino acids. The germline CDR1 and CDR2 sequences are SGHRS and YFSETQ. The CDR3 sequence: CASSLQGKETQYF. Written as DNA, the CDR3 is TGCGCCAGCAGCTTGCAGGGGAAAGAGACCCAGTACTTC.

This clonotype has only a few counts. The V and J genes are TRBV27 and TRBJ1-2, with D tentatively TRBD1 (6 bases). V was trimmed by 5 bases and J by 6 bases, leaving 19 bases between them. Germline-derived CDR1 and CDR2 are MNHEY and SMNVEV (reference sequence). CDR3 length equals 15 residues. The CDR3 spells CASSPIDRRSDGYTF. As DNA, the CDR3 is TGTGCCAGCAGTCCTATAGACAGGCGGAGTGATGGCTACACCTTC.

The chain joins TRBV3-1 to TRBJ2-7; 8 positions agree with TRBD1. The V segment lost 2 bases and the J segment 8 bases; nucleotides outside the gene matches: 5. The germline CDR1 and CDR2 sequences are LGHDT and YNNKEL (reference sequence). This CDR3 is 13 amino acids long. The CDR3 DNA follows: TGTGCCAGCAGCCAAAGGACAGGGATGAAGCAGTACTTC. Protein: CASSQRTGMKQYF.

This clonotype was seen ten or more times. The rearrangement uses TRBV27 and TRBJ2-3, with 9 bases matching TRBD1. CDR1 MNHEY and CDR2 SMNVEV come from the germline V gene (reference sequence). There are 15 residues in the CDR3. J was trimmed by 2 bases and V by 5 bases; bases with no gene match: 5. CDR3 sequence: CASSQDRGVTDTQYF. The CDR3 DNA is TGTGCCAGCAGTCAGGACAGGGGAGTCACAGATACGCAGTATTTT.

The chain links TRBV7-8 to TRBJ2-1, with unresolved D. The ends were cut back, 1 base at V and 4 bases at J, with 5 bases in the middle. This CDR3 has 13 amino acids. Germline CDR1 SGHVS, CDR2 FQNEAQ. The CDR3 region is CASSLGRYNEQFF. DNA for the CDR3: TGTGCCAGCAGCTTAGGTAGATACAATGAGCAGTTCTTC. The full variable domain, in which reference TRBV7-8 and TRBJ2-1 provide the parts outside the CDR3, is GAGVSQSPRYKVAKRGQDVALRCDPISGHVSLFWYQQALGQGPEFLTYFQNEAQLDKSGLPSDRFFAERPEGSVSTLKIQRTQQEDSAVYLCASSLGRYNEQFFGPGTRLTVL.

The genes are TRBV19 and TRBJ2-2, with no clear D. This CDR3 spans 12 amino acids. Germline V CDR1 and CDR2: LNHDA, SQIVND (reference sequence). V lost 5 bases and J 9 bases, leaving 10 bases between the germline ends. The DNA of the CDR3 is TGTGCCAGTAGTTCCCCCCGGAGGGAGCTGTTTTTT. Translating gives CASSSPRRELFF.